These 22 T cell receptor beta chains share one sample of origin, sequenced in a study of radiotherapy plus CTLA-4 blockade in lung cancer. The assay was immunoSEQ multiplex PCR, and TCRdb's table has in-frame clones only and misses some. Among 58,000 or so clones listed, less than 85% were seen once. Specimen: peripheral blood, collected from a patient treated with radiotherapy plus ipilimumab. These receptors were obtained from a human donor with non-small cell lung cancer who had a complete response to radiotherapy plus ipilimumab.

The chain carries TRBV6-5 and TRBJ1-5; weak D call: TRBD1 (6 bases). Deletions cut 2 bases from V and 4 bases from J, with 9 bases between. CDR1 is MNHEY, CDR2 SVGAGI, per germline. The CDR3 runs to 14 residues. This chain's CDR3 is CASSYDRTNQPQHF. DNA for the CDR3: TGTGCCAGCAGTTACGACAGGACTAATCAGCCCCAGCATTTT.

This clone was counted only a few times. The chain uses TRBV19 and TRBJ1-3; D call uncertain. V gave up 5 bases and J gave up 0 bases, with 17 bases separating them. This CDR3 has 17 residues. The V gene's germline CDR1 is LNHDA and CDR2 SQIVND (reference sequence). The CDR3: CASSLRASVLSGNTIYF. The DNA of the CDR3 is TGTGCCAGTAGTCTGAGGGCCAGCGTCCTCTCTGGAAACACCATATATTTT.

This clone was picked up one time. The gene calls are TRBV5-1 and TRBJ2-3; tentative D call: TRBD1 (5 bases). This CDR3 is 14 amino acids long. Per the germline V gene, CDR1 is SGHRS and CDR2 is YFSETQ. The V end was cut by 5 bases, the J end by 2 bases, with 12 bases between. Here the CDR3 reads CASRRGRDTDTQYF. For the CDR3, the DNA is TGCGCCAGCAGAAGGGGCAGAGACACAGATACGCAGTATTTT.

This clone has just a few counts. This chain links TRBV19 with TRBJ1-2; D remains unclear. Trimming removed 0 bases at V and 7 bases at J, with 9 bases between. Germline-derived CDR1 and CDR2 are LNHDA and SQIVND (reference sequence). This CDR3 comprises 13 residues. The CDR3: CASSIEGASGYTF. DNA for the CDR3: TGTGCCAGTAGTATAGAGGGAGCGTCTGGCTACACCTTC.

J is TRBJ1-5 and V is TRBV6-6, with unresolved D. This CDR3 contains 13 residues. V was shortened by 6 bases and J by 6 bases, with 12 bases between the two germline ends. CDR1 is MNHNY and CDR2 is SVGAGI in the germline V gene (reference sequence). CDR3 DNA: TGTGCCAGCAGCCCCTCGGGAGGTCAGCCCCAGCATTTT. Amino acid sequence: CASSPSGGQPQHF.

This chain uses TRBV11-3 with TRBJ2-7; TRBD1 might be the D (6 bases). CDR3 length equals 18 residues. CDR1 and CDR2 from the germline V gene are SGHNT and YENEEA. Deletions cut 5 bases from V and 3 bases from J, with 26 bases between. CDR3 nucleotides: TGTGCCAGCAGCAAAGAGGGGCAGGGGTGGGTTGATGACTACGAGCAGTACGTC. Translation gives CASSKEGQGWVDDYEQYV.

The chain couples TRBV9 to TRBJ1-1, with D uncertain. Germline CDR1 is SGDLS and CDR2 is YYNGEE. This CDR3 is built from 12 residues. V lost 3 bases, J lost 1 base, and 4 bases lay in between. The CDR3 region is CASSASNTEAFF. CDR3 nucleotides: TGTGCCAGCAGCGCCTCGAACACTGAAGCTTTCTTT.

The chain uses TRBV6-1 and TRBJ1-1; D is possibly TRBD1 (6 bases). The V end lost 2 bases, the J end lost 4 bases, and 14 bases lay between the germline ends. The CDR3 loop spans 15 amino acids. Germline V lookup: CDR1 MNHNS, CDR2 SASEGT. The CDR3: CASSEIGGLVTEAFF. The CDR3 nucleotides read TGTGCCAGCAGTGAAATCGGGGGGCTGGTCACTGAAGCTTTCTTT.

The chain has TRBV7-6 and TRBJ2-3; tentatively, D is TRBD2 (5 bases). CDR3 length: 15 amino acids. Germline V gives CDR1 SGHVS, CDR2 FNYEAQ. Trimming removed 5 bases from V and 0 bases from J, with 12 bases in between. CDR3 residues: CASSPASGSTDTQYF. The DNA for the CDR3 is TGTGCCAGCAGCCCGGCCAGCGGCAGCACAGATACGCAGTATTTT.

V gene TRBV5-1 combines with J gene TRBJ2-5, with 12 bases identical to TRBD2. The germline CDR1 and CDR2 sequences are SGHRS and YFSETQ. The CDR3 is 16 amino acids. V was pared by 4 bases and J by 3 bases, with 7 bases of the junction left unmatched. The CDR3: CASSLTPSGREETQYF. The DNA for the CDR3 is TGCGCCAGCAGCCTAACGCCTAGCGGGAGGGAAGAGACCCAGTACTTC.

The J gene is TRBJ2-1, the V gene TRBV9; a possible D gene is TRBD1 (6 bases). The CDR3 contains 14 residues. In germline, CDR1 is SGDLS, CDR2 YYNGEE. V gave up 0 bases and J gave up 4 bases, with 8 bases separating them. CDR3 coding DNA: TGTGCCAGCAGCGTAGGGACAGAATACAATGAGCAGTTCTTC. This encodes CASSVGTEYNEQFF. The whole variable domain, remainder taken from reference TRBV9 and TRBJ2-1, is DSGVTQTPKHLITATGQRVTLRCSPRSGDLSVYWYQQSLDQGLQFLIQYYNGEERAKGNILERFSAQQFPDLHSELNLSSLELGDSALYFCASSVGTEYNEQFFGPGTRLTVL.

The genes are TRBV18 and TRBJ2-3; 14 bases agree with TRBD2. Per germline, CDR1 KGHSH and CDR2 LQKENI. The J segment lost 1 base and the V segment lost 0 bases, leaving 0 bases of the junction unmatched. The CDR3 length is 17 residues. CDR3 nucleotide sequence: TGTGCCAGCTCACCACCGGGACTAGCGGGGGGCACAGATACGCAGTATTTT. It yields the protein CASSPPGLAGGTDTQYF.

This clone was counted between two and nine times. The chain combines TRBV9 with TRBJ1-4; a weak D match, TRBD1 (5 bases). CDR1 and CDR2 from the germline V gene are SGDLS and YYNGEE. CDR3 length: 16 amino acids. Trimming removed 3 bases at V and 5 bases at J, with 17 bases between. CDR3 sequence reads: CASSAYSGRGNEKLFF. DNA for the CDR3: TGTGCCAGCAGCGCGTATTCCGGACGGGGGAATGAAAAACTGTTTTTT.

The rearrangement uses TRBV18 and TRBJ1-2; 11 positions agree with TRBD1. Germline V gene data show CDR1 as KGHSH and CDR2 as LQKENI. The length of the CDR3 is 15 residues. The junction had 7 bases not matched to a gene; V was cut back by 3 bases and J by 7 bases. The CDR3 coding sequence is TGTGCCAGCTCACCTCTTGGACAGGGGGCGTTTGGCTACACCTTC. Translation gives CASSPLGQGAFGYTF.

CDR3 in DNA: TGTGCCAGCAGACCAACTAGCGGTCCTTCCTACAATGAGCAGTTCTTC. This encodes CASRPTSGPSYNEQFF. This rearrangement joins TRBV7-9 to TRBJ2-1; 8 positions match TRBD2. V trimming: 6 bases; J trimming: 1 base; junction bases outside the gene matches: 8. CDR1 is SEHNR, CDR2 FQNEAQ, per germline (reference sequence). CDR3 length: 16 residues.

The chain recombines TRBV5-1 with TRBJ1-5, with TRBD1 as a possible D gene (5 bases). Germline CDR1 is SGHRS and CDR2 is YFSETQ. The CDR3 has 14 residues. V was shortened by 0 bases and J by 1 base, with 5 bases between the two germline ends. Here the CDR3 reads CASSLEGSNQPQHF. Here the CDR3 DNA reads TGCGCCAGCAGCTTGGAGGGGAGCAATCAGCCCCAGCATTTT.

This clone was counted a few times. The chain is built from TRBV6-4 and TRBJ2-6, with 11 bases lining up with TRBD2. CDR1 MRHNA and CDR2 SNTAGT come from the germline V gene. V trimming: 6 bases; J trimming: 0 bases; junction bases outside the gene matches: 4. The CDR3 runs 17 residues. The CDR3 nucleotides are TGTGCCAGCAGCCCGGGACTAGCGGACTCTGGGGCCAACGTCCTGACTTTC. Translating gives CASSPGLADSGANVLTF.

The CDR3 DNA reads TGTGCCAGCAGCCCTCGACAGGGGGGGGAGACCCAGTACTTC. Amino acids: CASSPRQGGETQYF. The chain links TRBV9 to TRBJ2-5; 9 bases fit TRBD1. Unmatched junction bases numbered 6, after V lost 4 bases and J lost 5 bases. The CDR3 runs to 14 residues. CDR1 is SGDLS, CDR2 YYNGEE, per germline.

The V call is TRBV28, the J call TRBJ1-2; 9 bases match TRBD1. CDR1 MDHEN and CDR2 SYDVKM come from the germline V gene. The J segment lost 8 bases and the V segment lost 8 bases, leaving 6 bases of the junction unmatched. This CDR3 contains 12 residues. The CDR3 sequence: CASAGTGRGYTF. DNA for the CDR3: TGTGCCAGCGCGGGGACAGGGCGAGGCTACACCTTC.

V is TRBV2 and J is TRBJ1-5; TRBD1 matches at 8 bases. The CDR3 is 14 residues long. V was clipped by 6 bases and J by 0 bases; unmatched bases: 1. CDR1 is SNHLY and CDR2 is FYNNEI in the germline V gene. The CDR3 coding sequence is TGTGCCAGCAGGACAGGGGATAGCAATCAGCCCCAGCATTTT. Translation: CASRTGDSNQPQHF.

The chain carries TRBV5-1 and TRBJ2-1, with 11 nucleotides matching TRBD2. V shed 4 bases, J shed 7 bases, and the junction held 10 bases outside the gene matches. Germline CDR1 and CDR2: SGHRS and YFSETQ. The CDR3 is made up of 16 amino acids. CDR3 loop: CASSLGTSGLMNEQFF. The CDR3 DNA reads TGCGCCAGCAGCCTCGGGACTAGCGGCCTCATGAATGAGCAGTTCTTC.

Here the CDR3 reads CASSLDSNTEAFF. In DNA, the CDR3 is TGTGCCAGCAGCTTAGACAGTAACACTGAAGCTTTCTTT. The chain joins TRBV5-5 to TRBJ1-1; maybe TRBD1 (5 bases). CDR1 and CDR2 (germline): SGHKS, YYEKEE (reference sequence). Between the trimmed V and J ends, which lost 2 bases and 2 bases, there was a span of 7 bases. This CDR3 comprises 13 residues.